This T cell receptor (beta chain) was found in a study of vaccination effects on CD4 cells after COVID-19. At the level of the study: Post-vaccine sampling occurred a median 72 days after the second dose. PBMC cultures contained two million cells per well, 9.5 to 10 IU/ml IL-2 and around 9.6 ug/ml peptides.

Assay: immunoSEQ multiplex PCR; the TCRdb copy retains only in-frame clones and omits some. The sample holds about 73,000 clones, roughly 73% seen once. Study-wide findings and caveats: Infection- and vaccine-induced clones contracted markedly late after vaccination.

For this clone: The antigen is not known.

Culture proceeded for about ten days, and CD4+ T cells were then isolated. Two doses of either BNT162b2 or mRNA-1273 were given to each participant. None of these healthy vaccinees had been infected with SARS-CoV-2 before vaccination. This CDR3 has 12 amino acids. Germline-derived CDR1 and CDR2 are SNHLY and FYNNEI. The chain has TRBV2 and TRBJ1-3; no firm D call. This receptor was obtained from a human donor who received a COVID-19 vaccine. This specimen was CD4+ T cells from PBMCs cultured without peptide, taken after COVID-19 vaccination. CDR3 coding DNA: TGTGGGTCGGTGAGCTCTGGAAACACCATATATTTT. Encoded protein: CGSVSSGNTIYF. Using reference TRBV2 and TRBJ1-3 for the parts outside the CDR3, the full variable domain is EPEVTQTPSHQVTQMGQEVILRCVPISNHLYFYWYRQILGQKVEFLVSFYNNEISEKSEIFDDQFSVERPDGSNFTLKIRSTKLEDSAMYFCGSVSSGNTIYFGEGSWLTVV.